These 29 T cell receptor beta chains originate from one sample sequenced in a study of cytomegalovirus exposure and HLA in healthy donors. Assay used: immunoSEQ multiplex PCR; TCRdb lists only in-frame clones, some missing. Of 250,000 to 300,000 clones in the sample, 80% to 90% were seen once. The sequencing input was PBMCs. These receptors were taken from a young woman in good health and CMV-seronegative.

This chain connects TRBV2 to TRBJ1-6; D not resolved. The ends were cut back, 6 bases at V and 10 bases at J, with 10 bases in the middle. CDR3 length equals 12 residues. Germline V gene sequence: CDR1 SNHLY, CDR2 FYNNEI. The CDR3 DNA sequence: TGTGCCAGCAGGAGTGATTACTCACCCCTCCACTTT. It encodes CASRSDYSPLHF.

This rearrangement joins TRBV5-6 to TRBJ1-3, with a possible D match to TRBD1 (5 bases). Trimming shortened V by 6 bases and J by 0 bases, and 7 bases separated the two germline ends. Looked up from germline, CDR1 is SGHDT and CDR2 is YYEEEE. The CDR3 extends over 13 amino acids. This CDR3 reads CASTRDSGNTIYF. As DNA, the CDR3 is TGTGCCAGCACCAGGGACTCTGGAAACACCATATATTTT.

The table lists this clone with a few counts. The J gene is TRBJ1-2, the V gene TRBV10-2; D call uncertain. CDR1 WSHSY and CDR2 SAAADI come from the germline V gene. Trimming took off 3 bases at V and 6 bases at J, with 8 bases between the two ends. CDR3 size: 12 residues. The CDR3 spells CASSDIGDGYTF. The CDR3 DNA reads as TGCGCCAGCAGTGATATCGGGGATGGCTACACCTTC.

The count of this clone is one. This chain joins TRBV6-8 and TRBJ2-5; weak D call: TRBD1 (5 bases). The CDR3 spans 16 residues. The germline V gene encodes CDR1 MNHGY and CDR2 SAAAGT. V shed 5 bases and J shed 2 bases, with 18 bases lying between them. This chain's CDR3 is CASSLAVRGAQETQYF. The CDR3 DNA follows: TGTGCCAGCAGTCTCGCCGTTAGGGGCGCTCAAGAGACCCAGTACTTC.

The CDR3 DNA reads TGTGCCAGCAGTGAATTGCGCCCGTACAATGAGCAGTTCTTC. Protein sequence: CASSELRPYNEQFF. V and J are TRBV25-1 and TRBJ2-1; D not resolved. The CDR3 has 14 residues. V was pared by 1 base and J by 4 bases, with 8 bases between. Germline V lookup: CDR1 MGHDK, CDR2 SYGVNS.

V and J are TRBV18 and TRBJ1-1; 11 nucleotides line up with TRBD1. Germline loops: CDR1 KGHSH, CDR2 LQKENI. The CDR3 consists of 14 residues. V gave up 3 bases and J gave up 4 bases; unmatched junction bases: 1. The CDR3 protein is CASSPGTGGTEAFF. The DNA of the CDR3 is TGTGCCAGCTCACCGGGGACAGGGGGCACTGAAGCTTTCTTT.

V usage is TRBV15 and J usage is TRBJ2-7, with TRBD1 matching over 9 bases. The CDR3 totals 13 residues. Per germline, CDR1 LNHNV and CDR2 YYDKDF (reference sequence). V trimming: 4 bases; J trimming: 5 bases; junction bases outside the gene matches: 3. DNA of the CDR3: TGTGCCACCAGCAACAGGGGGCACCACGAGCAGTACTTC. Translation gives CATSNRGHHEQYF.

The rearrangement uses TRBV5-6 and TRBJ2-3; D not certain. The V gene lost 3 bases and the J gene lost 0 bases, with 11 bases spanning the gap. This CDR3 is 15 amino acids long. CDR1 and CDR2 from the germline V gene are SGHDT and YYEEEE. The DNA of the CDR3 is TGTGCCAGCAGCTACAAGACACTTAGCACAGATACGCAGTATTTT. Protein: CASSYKTLSTDTQYF.

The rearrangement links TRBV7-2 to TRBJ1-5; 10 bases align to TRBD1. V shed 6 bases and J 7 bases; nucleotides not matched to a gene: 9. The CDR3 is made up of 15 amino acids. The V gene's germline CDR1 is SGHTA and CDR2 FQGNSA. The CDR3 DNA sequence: TGTGCCAGCAGACCGACAGGGGGCGTTGGGCAGCCCCAGCATTTT. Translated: CASRPTGGVGQPQHF.

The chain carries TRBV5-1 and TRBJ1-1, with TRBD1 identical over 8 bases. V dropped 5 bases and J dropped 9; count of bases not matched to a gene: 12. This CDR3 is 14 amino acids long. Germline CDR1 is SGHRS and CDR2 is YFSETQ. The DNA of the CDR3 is TGCGCCAGCAGAGCTGGACAGGGAGGTGCTCAAGCTTTCTTT. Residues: CASRAGQGGAQAFF. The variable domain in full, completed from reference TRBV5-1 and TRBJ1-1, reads KAGVTQTPRYLIKTRGQQVTLSCSPISGHRSVSWYQQTPGQGLQFLFEYFSETQRNKGNFPGRFSGRQFSNSRSEMNVSTLELGDSALYLCASRAGQGGAQAFFGQGTRLTVV.

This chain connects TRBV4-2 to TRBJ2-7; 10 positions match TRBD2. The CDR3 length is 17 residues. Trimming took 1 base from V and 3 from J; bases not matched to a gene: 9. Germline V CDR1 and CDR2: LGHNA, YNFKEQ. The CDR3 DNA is TGTGCCAGCAGCCAAGCGAGGACTAGCGGAGGCGTCTACGAGCAGTACTTC. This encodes CASSQARTSGGVYEQYF.

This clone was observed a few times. CDR3 nucleotide sequence: TGTGCCAGCAGCTTAGAAAGGGGCTTGAACACTGAAGCTTTCTTT. This translates into CASSLERGLNTEAFF. The chain is built from TRBV13 and TRBJ1-1; D possibly corresponds to TRBD1 (5 bases). In germline, CDR1 is PRHDT, CDR2 FYEKMQ (reference sequence). Trimming stripped 1 base from V and 0 bases from J, with 9 bases between. The CDR3 extends over 15 amino acids.

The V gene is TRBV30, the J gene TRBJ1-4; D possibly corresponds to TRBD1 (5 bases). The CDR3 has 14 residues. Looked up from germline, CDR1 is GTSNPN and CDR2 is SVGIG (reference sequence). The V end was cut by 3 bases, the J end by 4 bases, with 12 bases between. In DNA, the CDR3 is TGTGCCTGGAGAATGGGGGGGGTTAATGAAAAACTGTTTTTT. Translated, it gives CAWRMGGVNEKLFF.

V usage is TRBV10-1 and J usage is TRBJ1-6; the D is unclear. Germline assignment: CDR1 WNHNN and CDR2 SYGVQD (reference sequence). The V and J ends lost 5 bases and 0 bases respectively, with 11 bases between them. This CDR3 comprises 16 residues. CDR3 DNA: TGCGCCAGCAGTCGGGGAAAAAGCTCCTATAATTCACCCCTCCACTTT. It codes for CASSRGKSSYNSPLHF.

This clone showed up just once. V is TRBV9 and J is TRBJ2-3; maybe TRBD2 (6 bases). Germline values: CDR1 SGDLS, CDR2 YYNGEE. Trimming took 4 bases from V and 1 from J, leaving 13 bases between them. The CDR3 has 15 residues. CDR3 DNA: TGTGCCAGCAGCCCCGTTGGAGGGGGCACAGATACGCAGTATTTT. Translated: CASSPVGGGTDTQYF.

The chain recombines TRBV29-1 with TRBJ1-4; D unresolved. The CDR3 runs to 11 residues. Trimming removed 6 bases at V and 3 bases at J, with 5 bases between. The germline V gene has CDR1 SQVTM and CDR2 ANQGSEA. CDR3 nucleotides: TGCAGCGTCCGGTCTAATGAAAAACTGTTTTTT. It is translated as CSVRSNEKLFF.

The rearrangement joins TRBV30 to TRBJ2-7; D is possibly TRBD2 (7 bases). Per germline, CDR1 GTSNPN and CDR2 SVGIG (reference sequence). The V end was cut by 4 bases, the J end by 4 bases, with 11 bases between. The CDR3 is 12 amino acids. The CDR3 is CAWTGGAYEQYF. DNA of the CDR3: TGTGCCTGGACGGGGGGCGCGTACGAGCAGTACTTC.

CDR3 sequence (DNA): TGTGCCAGCAGCGTTACTAGCGGGAGAAGTTATGAGCAGTTCTTC. Its translation: CASSVTSGRSYEQFF. The chain combines TRBV9 with TRBJ2-1; 11 bases agree with TRBD2. The CDR3 is 15 residues long. The germline V gene has CDR1 SGDLS and CDR2 YYNGEE. The junction had 6 bases not matched to a gene; V was cut back by 2 bases and J by 8 bases.

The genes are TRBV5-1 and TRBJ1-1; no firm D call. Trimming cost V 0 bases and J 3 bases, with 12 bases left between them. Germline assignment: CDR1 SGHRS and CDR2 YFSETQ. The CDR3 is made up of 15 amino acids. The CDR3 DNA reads TGCGCCAGCAGCTTGGCCGCGGGGTTGTACACTGAAGCTTTCTTT. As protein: CASSLAAGLYTEAFF.

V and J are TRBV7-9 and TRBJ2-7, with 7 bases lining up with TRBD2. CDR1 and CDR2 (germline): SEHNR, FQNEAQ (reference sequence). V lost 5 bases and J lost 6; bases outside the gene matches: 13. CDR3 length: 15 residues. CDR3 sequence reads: CASSKRDYGATEQYF. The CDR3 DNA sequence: TGTGCCAGCAGCAAACGGGACTACGGGGCCACCGAGCAGTACTTC.

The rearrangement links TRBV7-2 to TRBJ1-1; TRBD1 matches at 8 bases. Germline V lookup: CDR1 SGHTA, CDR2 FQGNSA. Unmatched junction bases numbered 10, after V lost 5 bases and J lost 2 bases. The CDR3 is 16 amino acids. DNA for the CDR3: TGTGCCAGCAGCACCATTCCGGGACAGGCCAACACTGAAGCTTTCTTT. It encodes CASSTIPGQANTEAFF.

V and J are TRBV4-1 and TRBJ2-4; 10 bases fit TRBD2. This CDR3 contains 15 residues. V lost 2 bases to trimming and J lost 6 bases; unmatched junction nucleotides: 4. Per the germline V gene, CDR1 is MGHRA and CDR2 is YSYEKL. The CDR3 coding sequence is TGCGCCAGCAGCCAACTAGCGGGAGTAGTAAACATTCAGTACTTC. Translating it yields CASSQLAGVVNIQYF.

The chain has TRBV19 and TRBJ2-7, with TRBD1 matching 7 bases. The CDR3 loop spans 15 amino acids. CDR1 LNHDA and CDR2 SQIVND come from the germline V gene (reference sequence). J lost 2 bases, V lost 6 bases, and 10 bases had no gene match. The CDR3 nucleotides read TGTGCCAGTAGGGATAACAGGGGCACTGCCTACGAGCAGTACTTC. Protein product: CASRDNRGTAYEQYF.

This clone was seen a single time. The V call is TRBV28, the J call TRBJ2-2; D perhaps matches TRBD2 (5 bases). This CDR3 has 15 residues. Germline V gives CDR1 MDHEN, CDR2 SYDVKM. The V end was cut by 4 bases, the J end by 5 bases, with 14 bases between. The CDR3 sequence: CASSSRWRRTGELFF. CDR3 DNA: TGTGCCAGCAGTTCCAGGTGGAGGAGGACCGGGGAGCTGTTTTTT.

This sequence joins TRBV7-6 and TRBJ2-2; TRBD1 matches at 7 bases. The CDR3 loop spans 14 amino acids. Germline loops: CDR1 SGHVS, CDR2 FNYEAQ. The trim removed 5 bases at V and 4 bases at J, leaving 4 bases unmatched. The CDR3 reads CASSTGTATGELFF. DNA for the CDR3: TGTGCCAGCAGCACCGGGACAGCCACCGGGGAGCTGTTTTTT. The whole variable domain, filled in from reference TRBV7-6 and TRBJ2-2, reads GAGVSQSPRYKVTKRGQDVALRCDPISGHVSLYWYRQALGQGPEFLTYFNYEAQQDKSGLPNDRFSAERPEGSISTLTIQRTEQRDSAMYRCASSTGTATGELFFGEGSRLTVL.

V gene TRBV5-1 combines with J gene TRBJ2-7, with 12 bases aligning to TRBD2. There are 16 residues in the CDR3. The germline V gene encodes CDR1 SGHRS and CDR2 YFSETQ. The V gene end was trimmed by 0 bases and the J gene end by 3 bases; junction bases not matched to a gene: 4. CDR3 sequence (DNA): TGCGCCAGCAGCTTGGAGCTGACTAGCGGGAGCTACGAGCAGTACTTC. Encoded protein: CASSLELTSGSYEQYF.

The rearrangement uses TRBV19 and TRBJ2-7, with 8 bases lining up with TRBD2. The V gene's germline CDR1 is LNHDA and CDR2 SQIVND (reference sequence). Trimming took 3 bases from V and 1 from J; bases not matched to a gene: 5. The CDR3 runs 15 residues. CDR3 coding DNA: TGTGCCAGTAGTATCGCGTCTAGCGGGTCCTACGAGCAGTACTTC. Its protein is CASSIASSGSYEQYF.

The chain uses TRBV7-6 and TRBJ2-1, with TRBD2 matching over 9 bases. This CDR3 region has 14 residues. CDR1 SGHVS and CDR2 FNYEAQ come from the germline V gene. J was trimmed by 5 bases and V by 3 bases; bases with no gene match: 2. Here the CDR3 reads CASSFGGRDNEQFF. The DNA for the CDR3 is TGTGCCAGCAGCTTTGGCGGGAGGGACAATGAGCAGTTCTTC. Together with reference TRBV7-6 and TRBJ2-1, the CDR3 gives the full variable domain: GAGVSQSPRYKVTKRGQDVALRCDPISGHVSLYWYRQALGQGPEFLTYFNYEAQQDKSGLPNDRFSAERPEGSISTLTIQRTEQRDSAMYRCASSFGGRDNEQFFGPGTRLTVL.

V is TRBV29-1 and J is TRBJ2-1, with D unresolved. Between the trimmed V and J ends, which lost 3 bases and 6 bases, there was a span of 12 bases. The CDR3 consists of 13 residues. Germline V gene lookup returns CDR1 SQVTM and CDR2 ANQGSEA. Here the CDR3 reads CSVERPPGNEQFF. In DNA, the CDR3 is TGCAGCGTTGAGAGGCCCCCGGGCAATGAGCAGTTCTTC.